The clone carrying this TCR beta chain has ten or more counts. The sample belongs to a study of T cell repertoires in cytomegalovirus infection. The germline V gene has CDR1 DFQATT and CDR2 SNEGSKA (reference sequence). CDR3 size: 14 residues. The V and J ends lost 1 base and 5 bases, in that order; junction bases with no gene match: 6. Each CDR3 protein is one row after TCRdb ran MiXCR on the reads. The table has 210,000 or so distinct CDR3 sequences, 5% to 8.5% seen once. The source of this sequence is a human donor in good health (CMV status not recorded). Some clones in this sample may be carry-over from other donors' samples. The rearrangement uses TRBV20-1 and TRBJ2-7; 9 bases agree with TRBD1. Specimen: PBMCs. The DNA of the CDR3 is TGCAGTGCTAGAGCAGACAGGGGGGGCCACGAGCAGTACTTC. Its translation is CSARADRGGHEQYF.